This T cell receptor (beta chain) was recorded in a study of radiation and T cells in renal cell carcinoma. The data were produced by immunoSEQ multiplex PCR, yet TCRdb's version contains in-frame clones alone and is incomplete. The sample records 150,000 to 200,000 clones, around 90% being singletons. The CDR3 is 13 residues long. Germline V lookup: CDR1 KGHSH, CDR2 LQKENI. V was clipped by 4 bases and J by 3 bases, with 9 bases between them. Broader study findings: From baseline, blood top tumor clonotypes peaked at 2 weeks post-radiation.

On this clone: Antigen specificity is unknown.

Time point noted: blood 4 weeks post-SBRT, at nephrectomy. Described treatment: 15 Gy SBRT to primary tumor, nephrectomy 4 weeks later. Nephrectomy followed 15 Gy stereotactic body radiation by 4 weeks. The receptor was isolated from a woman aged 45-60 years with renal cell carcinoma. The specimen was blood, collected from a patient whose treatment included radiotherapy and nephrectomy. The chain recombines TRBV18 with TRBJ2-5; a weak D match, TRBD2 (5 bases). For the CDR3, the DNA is TGTGCCAGCTCACGACTAAGTGAAGAGACCCAGTACTTC. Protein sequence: CASSRLSEETQYF.